These 29 T cell receptor beta chains were all obtained from the same sample, sequenced in a study of monozygotic twins with inflammatory bowel disease. TCRdb reprocessed the 5' RACE reads and stores each CDR3 protein as one record, lacking DNA. In all, the sample yields around 230,000 distinct CDR3 sequences. Material: blood. Source of these receptors: a human donor with ulcerative colitis or Crohn's disease, or a healthy co-twin of an affected twin (not recorded which).

CDR3 region: CSVDRGGQETQYF. The chain carries TRBV29-1 and TRBJ2-5; the D call from TCRdb, TRBD1, cannot be confirmed without DNA. Germline values: CDR1 SQVTM, CDR2 ANQGSEA. The CDR3 extends over 13 amino acids.

This chain uses TRBV5-4 with TRBJ1-3; the TCRdb call, TRBD1, lacks DNA for checking. CDR3 size: 16 residues. Germline V CDR1 and CDR2: SGHNT, YYREEE (reference sequence). CDR3 amino acids: CASSALGRPSGNTIYF. The entire variable domain, with the rest obtained from reference TRBV5-4 and TRBJ1-3, is as follows: ETGVTQSPTHLIKTRGQQVTLRCSSQSGHNTVSWYQQALGQGPQFIFQYYREEENGRGNFPPRFSGLQFPNYSSELNVNALELDDSALYLCASSALGRPSGNTIYFGEGSWLTVV.

The gene calls are TRBV7-9 and TRBJ2-3; TCRdb reports TRBD2, a call that lacks DNA to check it against. This CDR3 comprises 17 residues. Germline V gene lookup returns CDR1 SEHNR and CDR2 FQNEAQ (reference sequence). CDR3 residues: CASTVSVGPSGTDTQYF.

The rearrangement uses TRBV27 and TRBJ1-6. CDR3 size: 13 residues. In germline, CDR1 is MNHEY, CDR2 SMNVEV (reference sequence). The CDR3 sequence is CASSPGLFSPLHF.

The chain has TRBV12-3 or TRBV12-4 and TRBJ2-1; TCRdb's D call of TRBD1 is untestable without DNA. The CDR3 is made up of 13 amino acids. The CDR3: CASSPPGRPEQFF.

The J gene is TRBJ1-2, the V gene TRBV7-2; the TCRdb call, TRBD1, lacks DNA for checking. This CDR3 contains 14 residues. Looked up from germline, CDR1 is SGHTA and CDR2 is FQGNSA. The CDR3 sequence: CASSSRGGGRGYTF.

This chain uses TRBV7-9 with TRBJ1-6; as DNA is missing, the TRBD1 call by TCRdb cannot be tested. CDR3 length equals 15 residues. Germline CDR1 reads SEHNR; CDR2 reads FQNEAQ (reference sequence). CDR3: CASSLQGVTNSPLHF.

This chain's CDR3 is CSAKRLAGAQYEETQYF. V gene TRBV20-1 combines with J gene TRBJ2-5; TCRdb returns TRBD2, unconfirmable since there is no DNA. Germline assignment: CDR1 DFQATT and CDR2 SNEGSKA (reference sequence). The CDR3 is 17 amino acids.

V usage is TRBV20-1 and J usage is TRBJ2-1. This CDR3 contains 16 residues. CDR1 is DFQATT and CDR2 is SNEGSKA in the germline V gene (reference sequence). The CDR3 sequence: CSARDFDQRSYNEQFF.

The chain couples TRBV19 to TRBJ2-1; the TCRdb D gene call, TRBD2, has no DNA to confirm it. This CDR3 region has 15 residues. Germline V gene lookup returns CDR1 LNHDA and CDR2 SQIVND (reference sequence). The CDR3 sequence is CASSIQAGGRNEQFF.

The CDR3 sequence: CASSRDRSLNYGYTF. J is TRBJ1-2 and V is TRBV18; TCRdb proposes TRBD1, but this gene call is untestable without DNA. The CDR3 contains 15 residues. Germline-derived CDR1 and CDR2 are KGHSH and LQKENI.

The CDR3 reads CASRRVPGAQETQYF. The chain links TRBV6-1 to TRBJ2-5; TCRdb gives TRBD1 as the D gene, but with no DNA this cannot be confirmed. Germline V lookup: CDR1 MNHNS, CDR2 SASEGT. The CDR3 consists of 15 residues.

The gene calls are TRBV10-3 and TRBJ2-6. CDR1 ENHRY and CDR2 SYGVKD come from the germline V gene. This CDR3 spans 15 amino acids. CDR3 loop: CAINAGYSGANVLTF.

This sequence joins TRBV3-1 and TRBJ2-7; there is no DNA to check the TCRdb D call of TRBD1. The germline gives CDR1 LGHDT, CDR2 YNNKEL (reference sequence). This CDR3 has 14 residues. The CDR3 loop reads CASSQGGQYYEQYF.

The V gene is TRBV9, the J gene TRBJ2-2; TCRdb's D call, TRBD1, is unchecked because there is no DNA. In germline, CDR1 is SGDLS, CDR2 YYNGEE. The CDR3 extends over 16 amino acids. The CDR3 loop reads CASSVDARANTGELFF.

V and J are TRBV28 and TRBJ2-6. The CDR3 loop spans 17 amino acids. Germline V lookup: CDR1 MDHEN, CDR2 SYDVKM. The CDR3: CASSFADTYSGANVLTF.

CDR3 loop: CASSSDRKKLYEQYF. The chain couples TRBV7-9 to TRBJ2-7. From germline, CDR1 is SEHNR and CDR2 FQNEAQ (reference sequence). There are 15 residues in the CDR3.

The rearrangement links TRBV12-3 or TRBV12-4 to TRBJ2-3; the TRBD1 assignment by TCRdb is unverifiable without DNA. The CDR3 sequence is 14 residues long. The CDR3 sequence is CASSLNRATDTQYF.

The rearrangement joins TRBV7-2 to TRBJ1-2; lacking DNA, the TRBD1 call made by TCRdb goes unchecked. The germline V gene encodes CDR1 SGHTA and CDR2 FQGNSA. The CDR3 is 13 amino acids. CDR3 sequence: CASSQQGNYGYTF.

The V call is TRBV12-3 or TRBV12-4, the J call TRBJ1-2; TCRdb selects TRBD1, and the lack of DNA leaves this call unchecked. CDR3 length: 14 amino acids. CDR3 region: CASGTGGNPDGYTF.

V usage is TRBV7-8 and J usage is TRBJ1-1. CDR1 is SGHVS, CDR2 FQNEAQ, per germline. The CDR3 extends over 15 amino acids. CDR3 region: CASSLECVQNTEAFF.

The J gene is TRBJ1-1, the V gene TRBV7-2; TCRdb designates TRBD1, a call that cannot be tested without DNA. From germline, CDR1 is SGHTA and CDR2 FQGNSA. The CDR3 covers 14 residues. The CDR3 loop is CASSLSPGGKEAFF.

The gene calls are TRBV7-9 and TRBJ1-5; TCRdb returns TRBD1, unconfirmable since there is no DNA. CDR3 size: 15 residues. CDR1 and CDR2 (germline): SEHNR, FQNEAQ (reference sequence). The CDR3 spells CASSLIGGAGQPQHF.

The J gene is TRBJ1-5, the V gene TRBV29-1; the D call from TCRdb, TRBD1, cannot be confirmed without DNA. The length of the CDR3 is 16 residues. Germline values: CDR1 SQVTM, CDR2 ANQGSEA. The CDR3 spells CSVVPHRVYSNQPQHF.

The CDR3 loop is CASSRGDYADTQYF. This chain uses TRBV19 with TRBJ2-3; with no DNA, the TCRdb D assignment of TRBD1 cannot be verified. The CDR3 contains 14 residues. The V gene's germline CDR1 is LNHDA and CDR2 SQIVND (reference sequence).

The chain employs TRBV24-1 and TRBJ2-1. The CDR3 length is 12 residues. Germline V gives CDR1 KGHDR, CDR2 SFDVKD. The CDR3 is CATSEVADEQFF.

This rearrangement joins TRBV29-1 to TRBJ2-5; TCRdb's assignment of TRBD1 cannot be checked, as there is no DNA. Germline CDR1 SQVTM, CDR2 ANQGSEA. The CDR3 is 15 residues long. The CDR3 sequence: CSVVEAGTLQETQYF.

The CDR3: CAKTGQQETQYF. The chain recombines TRBV7-2 with TRBJ2-5; without DNA, the TCRdb call of TRBD1 cannot be checked. The CDR3 runs to 12 residues. The germline CDR1 and CDR2 sequences are SGHTA and FQGNSA.

The chain uses TRBV12-3 or TRBV12-4 and TRBJ1-1. The CDR3 runs 14 residues. The CDR3 reads CASSLRGSWTEAFF.